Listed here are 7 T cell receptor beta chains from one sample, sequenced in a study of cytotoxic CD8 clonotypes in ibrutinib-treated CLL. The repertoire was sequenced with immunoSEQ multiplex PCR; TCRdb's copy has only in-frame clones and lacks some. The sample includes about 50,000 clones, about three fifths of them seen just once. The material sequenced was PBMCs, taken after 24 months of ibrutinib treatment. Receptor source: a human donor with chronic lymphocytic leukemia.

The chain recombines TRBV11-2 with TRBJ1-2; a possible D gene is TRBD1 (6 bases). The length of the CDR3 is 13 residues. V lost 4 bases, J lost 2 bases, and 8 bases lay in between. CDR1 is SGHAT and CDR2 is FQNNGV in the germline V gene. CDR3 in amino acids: CASSYGQNYGYTF. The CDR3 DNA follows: TGTGCCAGCAGCTACGGACAGAACTATGGCTACACCTTC.

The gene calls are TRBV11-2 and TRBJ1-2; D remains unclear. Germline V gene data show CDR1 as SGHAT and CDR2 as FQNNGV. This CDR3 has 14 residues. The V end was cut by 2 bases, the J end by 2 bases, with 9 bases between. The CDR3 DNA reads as TGTGCCAGCAGCTTAAGGTCTCTCAACTATGGCTACACCTTC. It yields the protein CASSLRSLNYGYTF.

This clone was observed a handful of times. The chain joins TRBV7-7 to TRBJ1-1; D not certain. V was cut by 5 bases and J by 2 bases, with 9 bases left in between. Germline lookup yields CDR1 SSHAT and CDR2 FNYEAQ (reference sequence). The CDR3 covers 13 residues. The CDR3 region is CASSTDTNTEAFF. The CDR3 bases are TGTGCCAGCAGCACAGACACAAACACTGAAGCTTTCTTT. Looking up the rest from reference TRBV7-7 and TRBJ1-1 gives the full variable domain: GAGVSQSPRYKVTKRGQDVTLRCDPISSHATLYWYQQALGQGPEFLTYFNYEAQPDKSGLPSDRFSAERPEGSISTLTIQRTEQRDSAMYRCASSTDTNTEAFFGQGTRLTVV.

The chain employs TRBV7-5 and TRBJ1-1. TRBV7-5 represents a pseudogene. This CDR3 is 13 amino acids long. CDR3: CASSLSAYTEAFF. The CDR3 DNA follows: TGTGCCAGCAGCTTATCGGCCTACACTGAAGCTTTCTTT.

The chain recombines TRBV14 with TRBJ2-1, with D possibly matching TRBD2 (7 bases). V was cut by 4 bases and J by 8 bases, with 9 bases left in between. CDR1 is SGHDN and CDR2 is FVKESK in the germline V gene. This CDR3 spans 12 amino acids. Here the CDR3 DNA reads TGTGCCAGCAGCCGGGAGGGGGATGAGCAGTTCTTC. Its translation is CASSREGDEQFF.

The CDR3 spells CASSLGAAKNIQYF. In nucleotides, the CDR3 is TGTGCCAGCAGCCTCGGGGCGGCCAAAAACATTCAGTACTTC. This sequence joins TRBV11-2 and TRBJ2-4; D assignment may be TRBD1 or TRBD2 (5 bases each). In germline, CDR1 is SGHAT, CDR2 FQNNGV. V was trimmed by 5 bases and J by 1 base, leaving 9 bases between them. The CDR3 has 14 amino acids.

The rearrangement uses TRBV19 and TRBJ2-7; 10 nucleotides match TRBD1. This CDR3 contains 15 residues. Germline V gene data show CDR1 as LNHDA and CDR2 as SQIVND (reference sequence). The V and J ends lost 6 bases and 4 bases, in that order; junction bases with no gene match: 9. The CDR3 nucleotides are TGTGCCAGTAGGAAAGGGACAGGGGAAGCGTACGAGCAGTACTTC. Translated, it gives CASRKGTGEAYEQYF.